This T cell receptor beta chain comes out of a study of blood T cell repertoires in COVID-19. TCRdb's copy holds only in-frame clones and misses some; the assay was immunoSEQ multiplex PCR. The sample yields over 120,000 clones, 76% seen once. V gave up 0 bases and J gave up 6 bases; unmatched junction bases: 5. The CDR3 has 16 residues. Germline loops: CDR1 KGHSH, CDR2 LQKENI. The source of this sequence is an elderly woman with active or convalescent COVID-19. The sample comprised peripheral blood. The rearrangement joins TRBV18 to TRBJ2-7; TRBD2 aligns across 13 bases. The CDR3 DNA follows: TGTGCCAGCTCACCACCCTCACTAGCGGGGGGGCTCGAGCAGTACTTC. It is translated as CASSPPSLAGGLEQYF.